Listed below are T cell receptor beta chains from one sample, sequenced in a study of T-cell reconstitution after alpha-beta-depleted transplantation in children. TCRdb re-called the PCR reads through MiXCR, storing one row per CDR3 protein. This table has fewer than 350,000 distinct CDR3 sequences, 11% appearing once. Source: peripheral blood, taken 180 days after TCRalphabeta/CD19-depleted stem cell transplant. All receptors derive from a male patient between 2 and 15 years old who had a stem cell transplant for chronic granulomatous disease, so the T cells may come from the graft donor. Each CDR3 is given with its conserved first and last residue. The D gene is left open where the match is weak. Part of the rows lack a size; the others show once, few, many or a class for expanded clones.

TGTGCCAGCAGTTTAGCCGGGGGCCCGGGAGAGACCCAGTACTTC,CASSLAGGPGETQYF,-,TRBJ2-5,-,TRBV12-3/TRBV12-4
TGTGCCTGGAGTGTACTTAAGACTAGCGGGTCATACAATGAGCAGTTCTTC,CAWSVLKTSGSYNEQFF,many,TRBJ2-1,TRBD2,TRBV30
TGTGCCAGCTTGGAGGGGGGGAACACCGGGGAGCTGTTTTTT,CASLEGGNTGELFF,-,TRBJ2-2,-,TRBV12-3/TRBV12-4
TGTGCCAGCAGCTTGGGCCTAGCGGGCTCAGATACGCAGTATTTT,CASSLGLAGSDTQYF,many,TRBJ2-3,TRBD2,TRBV5-5
TGTGCCAGCAGCAGGGGGGGGGAGGGGAAGACCCAGTACTTC,CASSRGGEGKTQYF,many,TRBJ2-5,-,TRBV7-2
TGTGCCAGCAGTTCCTCAGGGTATAGGCAGGTCTACGAGCAGTACTTC,CASSSSGYRQVYEQYF,-,TRBJ2-7,-,TRBV28
TGTGCCAGCAGTTTATTGCAGGCCCAGCATTTT,CASSLLQAQHF,many,TRBJ1-5,-,TRBV28
TGTGCCAGCAGCGTAGGACCCCGCACAGATACGCAGTATTTT,CASSVGPRTDTQYF,many,TRBJ2-3,-,TRBV9
TGTGCCAGCAGCCGAAGGGAGAAATGGGAGCAGTTCTTC,CASSRREKWEQFF,many,TRBJ2-1,-,TRBV2
TGCGCCAGCAGCCCGAGGGAAGGGGAGACCCAGTACTTC,CASSPREGETQYF,many,TRBJ2-5,-,TRBV5-1
TGCAGGGGAACTGGGGACAGGCACAATCAGCCCCAGCATTTT,CRGTGDRHNQPQHF,-,TRBJ1-5,TRBD1,TRBV20-1
TGTGCCAGCAGCTTAGATCACACGCAGTATTTT,CASSLDHTQYF,few,TRBJ2-3,-,TRBV11-2
TGTGCCAGCAGCCAAGATTTACAGGGAAAGAACACCGGGGAGCTGTTTTTT,CASSQDLQGKNTGELFF,many,TRBJ2-2,-,TRBV4-2
TGTGCCAGCACCCTACGGGGGGGGGACACTGAAGCTTTCTTT,CASTLRGGDTEAFF,few,TRBJ1-1,-,TRBV12-3/TRBV12-4
TGTGCCAGCAGTTCTTCCAGACTAGTTCCAGATACGCAGTATTTT,CASSSSRLVPDTQYF,many,TRBJ2-3,-,TRBV28
TGTGCCAGCAGTCGGGCCCAACCAGCCAAAAACATTCAGTACTTC,CASSRAQPAKNIQYF,many,TRBJ2-4,-,TRBV6-1
TGCAGCGTAGTCAGGGGGCGCGGGGAGACCCAGTACTTC,CSVVRGRGETQYF,many,TRBJ2-5,TRBD1,TRBV29-1
TGCAGTGGAAGCGGGATTTCGTCCTACAATGAGCAGTTCTTC,CSGSGISSYNEQFF,many,TRBJ2-1,TRBD2,TRBV20-1
TGTGCCAGCTGTGGACAGCCATTCGGCGGGGAGCTGTTTTTT,CASCGQPFGGELFF,many,TRBJ2-2,-,TRBV9
TGTGCCAGTAGTTGGGGACAGGGGAAAGACTACGAGCAGTACTTC,CASSWGQGKDYEQYF,-,TRBJ2-7,TRBD1,TRBV19
TGTGCCAGCAGCTATAAAGGGGCCGGAGAGACCCAGTACTTC,CASSYKGAGETQYF,many,TRBJ2-5,-,TRBV11-2
TGCGCCAGCAGCCAAGATCAAAGGGGGCAGAACACCGGGGAGCTGTTTTTT,CASSQDQRGQNTGELFF,few,TRBJ2-2,TRBD1,TRBV4-3
TGTGCCAGCAGACGGGACTCAGGGAATGAGCAGTTCTTC,CASRRDSGNEQFF,few,TRBJ2-1,-,TRBV28
TGTGCCAGCTCACCACTAGCGGGAGGCCACAATGAGCAGTTCTTC,CASSPLAGGHNEQFF,many,TRBJ2-1,TRBD2,TRBV18
TGTGCCAGCAGCTTGATCTCGGACAGGGGACCCGGGGAGCTGTTTTTT,CASSLISDRGPGELFF,many,TRBJ2-2,TRBD1,TRBV5-4
TGTGCCAGCAGGCCCGAAAATTCCTACGAGCAGTACTTC,CASRPENSYEQYF,many,TRBJ2-7,-,TRBV28
TGTGCCAGCAGTTTAAATCCCGCAGATACGCAGTATTTT,CASSLNPADTQYF,many,TRBJ2-3,-,TRBV28